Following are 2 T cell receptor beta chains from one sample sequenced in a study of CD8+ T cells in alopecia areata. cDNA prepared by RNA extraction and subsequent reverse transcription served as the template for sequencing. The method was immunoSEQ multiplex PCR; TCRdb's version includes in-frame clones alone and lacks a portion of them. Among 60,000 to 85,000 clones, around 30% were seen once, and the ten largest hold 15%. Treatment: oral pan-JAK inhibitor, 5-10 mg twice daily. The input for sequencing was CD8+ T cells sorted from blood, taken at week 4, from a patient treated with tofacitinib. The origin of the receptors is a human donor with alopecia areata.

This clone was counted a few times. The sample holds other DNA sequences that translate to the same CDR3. CDR3 DNA sequence: TGCGCCAGCAGCCAAGGACTAGCGGGCAACACAGATACGCAGTATTTT. Protein sequence: CASSQGLAGNTDTQYF. The chain has TRBV4-1 and TRBJ2-3; 10 nucleotides align to TRBD2. Germline V lookup: CDR1 MGHRA, CDR2 YSYEKL. The CDR3 is made up of 16 amino acids. V was clipped by 1 base and J by 2 bases; unmatched bases: 3.

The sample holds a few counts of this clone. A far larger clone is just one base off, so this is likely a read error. For the CDR3, the DNA is TGTGCCAGCAGCTCAAGTACTGGGGCTAAAGAGACCCAGTACTTC. Residues: CASSSSTGAKETQYF. The chain links TRBV7-3 to TRBJ2-5; D is possibly TRBD1 (5 bases). This CDR3 spans 15 amino acids. Germline loops: CDR1 SGHTA, CDR2 FQGTGA. V was cut by 4 bases and J by 3 bases, with 15 bases left in between.